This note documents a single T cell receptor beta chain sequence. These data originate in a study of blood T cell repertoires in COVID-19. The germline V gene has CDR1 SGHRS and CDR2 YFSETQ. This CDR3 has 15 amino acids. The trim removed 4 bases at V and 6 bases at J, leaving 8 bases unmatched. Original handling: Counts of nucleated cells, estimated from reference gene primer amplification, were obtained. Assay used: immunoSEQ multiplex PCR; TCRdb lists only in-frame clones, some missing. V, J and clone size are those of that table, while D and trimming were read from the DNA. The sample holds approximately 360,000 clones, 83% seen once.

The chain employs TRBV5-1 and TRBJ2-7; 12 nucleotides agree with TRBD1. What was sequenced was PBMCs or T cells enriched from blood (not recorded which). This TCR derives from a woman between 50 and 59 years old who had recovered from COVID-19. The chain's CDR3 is CASSITGTGGLEQYF. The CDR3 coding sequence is TGCGCCAGCAGCATAACCGGGACAGGGGGCCTCGAGCAGTACTTC.